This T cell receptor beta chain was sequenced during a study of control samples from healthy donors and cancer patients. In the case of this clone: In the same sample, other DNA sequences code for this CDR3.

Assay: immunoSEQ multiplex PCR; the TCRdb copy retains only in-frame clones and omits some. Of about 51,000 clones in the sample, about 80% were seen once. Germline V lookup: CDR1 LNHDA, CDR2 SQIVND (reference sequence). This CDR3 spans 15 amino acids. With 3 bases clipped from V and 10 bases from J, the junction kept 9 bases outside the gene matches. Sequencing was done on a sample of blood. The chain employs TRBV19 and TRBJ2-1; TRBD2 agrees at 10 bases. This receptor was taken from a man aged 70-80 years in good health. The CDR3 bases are TGTGCCAGTAGTATGGGGCTAGCGGGAGTTAACGAGCAGTTCTTC. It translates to CASSMGLAGVNEQFF.